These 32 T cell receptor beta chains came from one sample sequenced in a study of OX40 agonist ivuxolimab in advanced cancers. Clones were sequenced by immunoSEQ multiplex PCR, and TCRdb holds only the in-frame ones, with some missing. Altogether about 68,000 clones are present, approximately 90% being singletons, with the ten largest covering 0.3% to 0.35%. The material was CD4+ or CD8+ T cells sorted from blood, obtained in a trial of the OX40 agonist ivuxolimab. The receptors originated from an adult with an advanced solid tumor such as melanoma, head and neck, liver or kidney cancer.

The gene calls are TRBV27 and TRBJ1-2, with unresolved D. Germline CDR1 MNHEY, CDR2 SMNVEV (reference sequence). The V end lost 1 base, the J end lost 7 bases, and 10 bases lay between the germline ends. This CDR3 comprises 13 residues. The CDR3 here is CASSLLDAGGYTF. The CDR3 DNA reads TGTGCCAGCAGTTTATTGGATGCGGGTGGCTACACCTTC.

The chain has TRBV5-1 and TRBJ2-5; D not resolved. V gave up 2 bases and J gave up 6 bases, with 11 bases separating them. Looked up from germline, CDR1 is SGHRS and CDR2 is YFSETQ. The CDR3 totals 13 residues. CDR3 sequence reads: CASSLDSGKTQYF. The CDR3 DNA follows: TGCGCCAGCAGCTTAGACTCAGGAAAGACCCAGTACTTC.

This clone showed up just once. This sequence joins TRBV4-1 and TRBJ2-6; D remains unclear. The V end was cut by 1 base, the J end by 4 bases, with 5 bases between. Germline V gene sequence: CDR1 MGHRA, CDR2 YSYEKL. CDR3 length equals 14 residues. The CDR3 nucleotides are TGCGCCAGCAGCCAAGCGTGGGGGGCCAACGTCCTGACTTTC. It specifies CASSQAWGANVLTF.

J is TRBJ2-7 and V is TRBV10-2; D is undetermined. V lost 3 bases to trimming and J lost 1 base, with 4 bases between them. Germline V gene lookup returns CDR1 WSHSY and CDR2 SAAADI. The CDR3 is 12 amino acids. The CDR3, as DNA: TGCGCCAGCAGTGATCAGTCCTACGAGCAGTACTTC. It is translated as CASSDQSYEQYF.

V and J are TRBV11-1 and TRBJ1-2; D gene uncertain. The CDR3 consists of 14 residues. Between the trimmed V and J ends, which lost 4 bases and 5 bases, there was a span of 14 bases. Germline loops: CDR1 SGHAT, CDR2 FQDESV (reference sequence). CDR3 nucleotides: TGTGCCAGCAGCTCCCCCGGACGCGGTTATGGCTACACCTTC. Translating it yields CASSSPGRGYGYTF.

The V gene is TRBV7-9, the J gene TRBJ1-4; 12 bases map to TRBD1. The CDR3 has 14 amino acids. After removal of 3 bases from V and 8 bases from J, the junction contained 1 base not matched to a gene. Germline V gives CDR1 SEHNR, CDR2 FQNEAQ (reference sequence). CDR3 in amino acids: CASSFGTGGEKLFF. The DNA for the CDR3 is TGTGCCAGCAGCTTCGGGACAGGGGGCGAAAAACTGTTTTTT.

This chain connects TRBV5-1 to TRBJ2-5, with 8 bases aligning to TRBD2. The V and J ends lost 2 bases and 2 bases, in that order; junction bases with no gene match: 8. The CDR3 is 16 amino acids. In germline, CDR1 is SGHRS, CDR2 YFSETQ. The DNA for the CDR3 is TGCGCCAGCAGCTTTGGATCTAGCGGGTCACAAGAGACCCAGTACTTC. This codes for CASSFGSSGSQETQYF.

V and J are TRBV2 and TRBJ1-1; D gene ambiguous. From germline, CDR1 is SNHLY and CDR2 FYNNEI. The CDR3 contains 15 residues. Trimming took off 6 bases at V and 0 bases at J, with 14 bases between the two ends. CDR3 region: CASRSGRLMNTEAFF. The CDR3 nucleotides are TGTGCCAGCAGGAGCGGACGGTTGATGAACACTGAAGCTTTCTTT.

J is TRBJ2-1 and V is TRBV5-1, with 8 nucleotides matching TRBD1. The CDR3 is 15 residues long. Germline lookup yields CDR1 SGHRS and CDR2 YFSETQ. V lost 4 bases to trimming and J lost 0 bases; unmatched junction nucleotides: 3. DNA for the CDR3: TGCGCCAGCAGCACGGGACAGGCCTCCTACAATGAGCAGTTCTTC. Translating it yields CASSTGQASYNEQFF. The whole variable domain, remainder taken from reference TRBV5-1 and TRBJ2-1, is KAGVTQTPRYLIKTRGQQVTLSCSPISGHRSVSWYQQTPGQGLQFLFEYFSETQRNKGNFPGRFSGRQFSNSRSEMNVSTLELGDSALYLCASSTGQASYNEQFFGPGTRLTVL.

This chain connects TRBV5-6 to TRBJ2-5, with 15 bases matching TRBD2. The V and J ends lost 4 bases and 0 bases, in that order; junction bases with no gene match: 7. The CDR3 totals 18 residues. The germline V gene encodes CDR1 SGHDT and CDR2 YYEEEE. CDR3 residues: CASSEGLAGGGYQETQYF. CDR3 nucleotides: TGTGCCAGCAGCGAAGGACTAGCGGGAGGGGGGTACCAAGAGACCCAGTACTTC.

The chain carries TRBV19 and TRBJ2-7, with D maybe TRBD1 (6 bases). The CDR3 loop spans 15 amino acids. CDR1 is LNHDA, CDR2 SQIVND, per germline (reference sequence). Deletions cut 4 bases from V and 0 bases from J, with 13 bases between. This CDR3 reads CASSKDSALSYEQYF. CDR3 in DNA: TGTGCCAGTAGTAAGGACAGCGCCCTCTCCTACGAGCAGTACTTC.

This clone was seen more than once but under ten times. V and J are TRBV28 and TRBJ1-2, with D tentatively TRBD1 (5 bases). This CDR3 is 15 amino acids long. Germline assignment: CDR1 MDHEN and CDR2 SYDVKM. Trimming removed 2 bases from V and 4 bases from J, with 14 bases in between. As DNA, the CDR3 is TGTGCCAGCAGTTTAGGGACTGCGGCTTCCTATGGCTACACCTTC. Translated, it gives CASSLGTAASYGYTF.

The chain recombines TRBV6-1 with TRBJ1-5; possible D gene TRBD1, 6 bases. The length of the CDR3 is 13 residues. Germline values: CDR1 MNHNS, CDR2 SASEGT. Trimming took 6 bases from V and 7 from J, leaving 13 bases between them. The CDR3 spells CASRQTGNQPQHF. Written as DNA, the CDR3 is TGTGCCAGCAGACAAACAGGGAACCAGCCCCAGCATTTT.

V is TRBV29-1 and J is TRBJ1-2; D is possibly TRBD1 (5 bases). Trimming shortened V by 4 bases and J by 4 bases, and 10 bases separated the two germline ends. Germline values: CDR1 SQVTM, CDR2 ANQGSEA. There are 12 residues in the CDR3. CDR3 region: CSVAVGGYGYTF. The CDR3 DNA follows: TGCAGCGTTGCAGTGGGGGGCTATGGCTACACCTTC.

The CDR3 DNA reads as TGCGCCAGCAGCTCGGGACTAGCGGTGAACACCGGGGAGCTGTTTTTT. It yields the protein CASSSGLAVNTGELFF. J is TRBJ2-2 and V is TRBV5-1; 11 bases are a match to TRBD2. Unmatched junction bases numbered 2, after V lost 3 bases and J lost 1 base. The CDR3 contains 16 residues. CDR1 is SGHRS, CDR2 YFSETQ, per germline.

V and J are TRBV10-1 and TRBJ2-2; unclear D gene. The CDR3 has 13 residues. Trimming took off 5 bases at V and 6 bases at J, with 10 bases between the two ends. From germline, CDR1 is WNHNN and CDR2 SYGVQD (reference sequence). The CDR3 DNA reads TGCGCCAGCAGTTCGACTGTCGCCGGGGAGCTGTTTTTT. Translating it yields CASSSTVAGELFF.

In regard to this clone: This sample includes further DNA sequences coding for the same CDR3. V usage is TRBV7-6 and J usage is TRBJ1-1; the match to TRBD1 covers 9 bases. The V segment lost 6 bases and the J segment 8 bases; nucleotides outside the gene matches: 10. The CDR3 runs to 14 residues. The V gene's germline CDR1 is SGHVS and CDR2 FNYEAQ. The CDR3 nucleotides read TGTGCCAGCAGTGAACAGGGGGCGAGGGTCGAAGCTTTCTTT. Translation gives CASSEQGARVEAFF.

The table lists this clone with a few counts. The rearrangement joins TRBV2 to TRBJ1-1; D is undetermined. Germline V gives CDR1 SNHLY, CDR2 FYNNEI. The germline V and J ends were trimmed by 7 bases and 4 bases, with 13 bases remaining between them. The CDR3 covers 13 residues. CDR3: CASMFRTSTEAFF. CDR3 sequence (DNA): TGTGCCAGCATGTTCAGGACGAGCACTGAAGCTTTCTTT.

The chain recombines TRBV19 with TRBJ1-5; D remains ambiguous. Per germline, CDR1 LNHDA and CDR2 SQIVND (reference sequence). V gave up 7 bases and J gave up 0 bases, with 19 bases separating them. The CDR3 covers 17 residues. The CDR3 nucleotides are TGTGCCAGTACTAAAACATCTCAGACGGATAGCAATCAGCCCCAGCATTTT. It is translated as CASTKTSQTDSNQPQHF.

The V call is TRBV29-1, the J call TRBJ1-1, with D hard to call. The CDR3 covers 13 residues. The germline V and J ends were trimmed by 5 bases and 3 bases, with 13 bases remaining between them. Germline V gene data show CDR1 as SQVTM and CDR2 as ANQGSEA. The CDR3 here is CSVRQADDTEAFF. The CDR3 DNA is TGCAGCGTTCGCCAGGCCGACGACACTGAAGCTTTCTTT.

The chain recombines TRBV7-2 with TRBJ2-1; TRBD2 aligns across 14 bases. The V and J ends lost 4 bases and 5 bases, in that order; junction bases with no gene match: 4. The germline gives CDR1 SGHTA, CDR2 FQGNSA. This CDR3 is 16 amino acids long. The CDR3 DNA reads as TGTGCCAGCAGCTGGGGACTAGCGGGAGTCGACAATGAGCAGTTCTTC. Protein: CASSWGLAGVDNEQFF.

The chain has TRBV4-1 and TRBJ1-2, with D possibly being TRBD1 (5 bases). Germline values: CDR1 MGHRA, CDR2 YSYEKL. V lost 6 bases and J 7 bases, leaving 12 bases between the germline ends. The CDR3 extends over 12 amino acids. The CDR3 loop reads CASSQSGFGYTF. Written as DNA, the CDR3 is TGCGCCAGCAGTCAGTCAGGGTTTGGCTACACCTTC.

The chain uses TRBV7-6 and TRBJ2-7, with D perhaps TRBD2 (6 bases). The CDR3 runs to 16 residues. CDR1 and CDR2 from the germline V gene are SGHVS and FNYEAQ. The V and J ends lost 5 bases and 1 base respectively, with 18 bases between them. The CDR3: CASSPSGTRRSYEQYF. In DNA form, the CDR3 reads TGTGCCAGCAGCCCTAGTGGGACTCGACGTTCCTACGAGCAGTACTTC.

The CDR3 here is CASSTGAQETQYF. The CDR3 DNA reads TGTGCCAGTAGTACGGGGGCACAAGAGACCCAGTACTTC. V gene TRBV19 combines with J gene TRBJ2-5; D tentatively reads TRBD1 or TRBD2 (6 bases each). The germline V gene has CDR1 LNHDA and CDR2 SQIVND (reference sequence). The CDR3 consists of 13 residues. The V end was cut by 4 bases, the J end by 2 bases, with 8 bases between.

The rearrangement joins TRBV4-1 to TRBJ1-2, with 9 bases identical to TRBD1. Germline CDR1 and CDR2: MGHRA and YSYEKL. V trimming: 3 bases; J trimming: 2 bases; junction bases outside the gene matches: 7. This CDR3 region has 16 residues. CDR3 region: CASSQDWGTGNYGYTF. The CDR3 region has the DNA TGCGCCAGCAGCCAGGACTGGGGGACAGGGAACTATGGCTACACCTTC.

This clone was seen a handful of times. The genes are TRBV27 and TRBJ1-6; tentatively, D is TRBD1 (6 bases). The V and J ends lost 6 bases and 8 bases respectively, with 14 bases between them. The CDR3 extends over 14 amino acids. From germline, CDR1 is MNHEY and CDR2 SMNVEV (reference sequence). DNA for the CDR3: TGTGCCAGCAGCCTGGGACGGACAGATTCACCCCTCCACTTT. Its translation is CASSLGRTDSPLHF.

The CDR3 reads CASSRDRGRNEQFF. CDR3 DNA sequence: TGCGCCAGCAGCCGCGACAGGGGGCGCAATGAGCAGTTCTTC. The V and J genes are TRBV5-1 and TRBJ2-1, with TRBD1 identical over 10 bases. V was clipped by 4 bases and J by 6 bases; unmatched bases: 4. From germline, CDR1 is SGHRS and CDR2 YFSETQ. The CDR3 spans 14 residues.

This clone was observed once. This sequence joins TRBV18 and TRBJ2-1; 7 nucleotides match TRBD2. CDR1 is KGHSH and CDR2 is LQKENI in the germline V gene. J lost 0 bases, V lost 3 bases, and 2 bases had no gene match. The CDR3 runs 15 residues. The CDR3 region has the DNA TGTGCCAGCTCACCCCAGCGGGGCTCCTACAATGAGCAGTTCTTC. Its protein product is CASSPQRGSYNEQFF. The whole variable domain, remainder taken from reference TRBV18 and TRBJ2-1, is NAGVMQNPRHLVRRRGQEARLRCSPMKGHSHVYWYRQLPEEGLKFMVYLQKENIIDESGMPKERFSAEFPKEGPSILRIQQVVRGDSAAYFCASSPQRGSYNEQFFGPGTRLTVL.

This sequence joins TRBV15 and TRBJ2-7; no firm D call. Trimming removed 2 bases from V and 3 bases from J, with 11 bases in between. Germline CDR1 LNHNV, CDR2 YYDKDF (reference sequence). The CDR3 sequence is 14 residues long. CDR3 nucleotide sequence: TGTGCCACCAGCAGATCTGCGGATCTCTACGAGCAGTACTTC. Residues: CATSRSADLYEQYF.

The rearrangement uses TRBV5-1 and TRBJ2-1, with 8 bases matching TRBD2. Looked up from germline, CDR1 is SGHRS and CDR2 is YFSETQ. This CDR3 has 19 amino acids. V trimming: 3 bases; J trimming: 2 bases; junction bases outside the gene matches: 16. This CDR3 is CASSSRGIDVAGTYNEQFF. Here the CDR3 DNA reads TGCGCCAGCAGCTCCAGGGGTATTGATGTAGCGGGAACCTACAATGAGCAGTTCTTC.

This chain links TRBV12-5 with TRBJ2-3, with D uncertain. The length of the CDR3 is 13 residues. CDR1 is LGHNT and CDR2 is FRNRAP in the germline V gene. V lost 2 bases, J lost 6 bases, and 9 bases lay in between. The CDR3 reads CASGLSMLDTQYF. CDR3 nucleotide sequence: TGTGCTAGTGGTTTGAGCATGTTGGATACGCAGTATTTT.

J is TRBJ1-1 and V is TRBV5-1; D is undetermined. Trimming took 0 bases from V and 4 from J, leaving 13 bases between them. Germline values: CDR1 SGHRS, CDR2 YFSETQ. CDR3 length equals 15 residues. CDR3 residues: CASSLVLGFGTEAFF. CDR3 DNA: TGCGCCAGCAGCTTGGTTCTGGGGTTCGGCACTGAAGCTTTCTTT.